This TCR beta chain was sequenced in a study of control samples from healthy donors and cancer patients. Looked up from germline, CDR1 is MNHEY and CDR2 is SMNVEV (reference sequence). This CDR3 is built from 13 residues. V lost 3 bases and J 3 bases, leaving 6 bases between the germline ends. The method was immunoSEQ multiplex PCR; TCRdb's version includes in-frame clones alone and lacks a portion of them. The repertoire consists of 120,000 or so clones, with around 92% occurring once and the leading ten covering roughly 0.54%. Material for sequencing was PBMCs. The TCR was taken from an elderly man with head and neck cancer. V is TRBV27 and J is TRBJ2-1, with D unclear. DNA of the CDR3: TGTGCCAGCAGTTTTAACGGCTACAATGAGCAGTTCTTC. Amino acid sequence: CASSFNGYNEQFF.